This T cell receptor (beta chain) was retrieved from a study of Tregs in tolerant kidney transplant recipients. Worth noting for this clone: The target antigen is unknown.

Method: immunoSEQ multiplex PCR; TCRdb's copy keeps in-frame clones and lacks some. Of 20,000 to 25,000 clones in the sample, 65% to 85% are singletons; the top ten hold over 20%. Study-level points and caveats: Antigen-driven expansion was suggested because donor-specific Tregs expanded more than all Tregs in tolerant patients. Some patients' samples used different primers over time, so nucleotide sequences weren't comparable. Biological reproducibility was not directly addressed in this study.

Mixed chimerism was transient after nonmyeloablative marrow transplants from related graft donors. Germline assignment: CDR1 LGHNA and CDR2 YNFKEQ. Trimming at V came to 4 bases and at J to 9 bases, leaving 15 bases not matched to a gene. The CDR3 contains 17 residues. This TCR came from a human patient who received a combined kidney and bone marrow transplant. Part of the T cell pool may stem from the graft donor. This chain connects TRBV4-2 to TRBJ2-1, with 10 bases that match TRBD2. The sequencing used CD8+ T cells from blood (PBMCs), collected 6 months after the transplant. DNA for the CDR3: TGTGCCAGCAGCCGCCGCTACCTAGCGGGAGACGCCACTGAGCAGTTCTTC. Translated: CASSRRYLAGDATEQFF.